Listed below are T cell receptor beta chains from one sample, sequenced in a study of blood T cell repertoires in COVID-19. The protocol was immunoSEQ multiplex PCR, while the TCRdb copy is restricted to in-frame clones and leaves out a portion. The data contain approximately 260,000 clones, about 80% of them singletons. Material: peripheral blood. These receptors were taken from a woman aged 80 or over with acute or convalescent COVID-19. Each CDR3 is given with its conserved first and last residue. Each record gives: J gene, D gene, clone size, V gene, CDR3 protein, CDR3 DNA. A D gene is named only where the DNA matches it firmly. The size field is filled for only some rows; it gives once, few, many or a size class.

J gene: TRBJ2-1; D gene: TRBD2; clone size: -; V gene: TRBV4-1; CDR3 protein: CASTRGGSYSYNEQFF; CDR3 DNA: TGCGCCAGCACTCGCGGGGGGTCCTACTCCTACAATGAGCAGTTCTTC
J gene: TRBJ2-1; D gene: TRBD2; clone size: -; V gene: TRBV27; CDR3 protein: CASTRAGSYNEQFF; CDR3 DNA: TGTGCCAGCACTAGAGCGGGGTCCTACAATGAGCAGTTCTTC
J gene: TRBJ2-7; D gene: TRBD1; clone size: few; V gene: TRBV5-1; CDR3 protein: CASSLGTGGLEQYF; CDR3 DNA: TGCGCCAGCAGCTTGGGGACAGGGGGCCTCGAGCAGTACTTC
J gene: TRBJ1-2; D gene: TRBD1; clone size: few; V gene: TRBV9; CDR3 protein: CASTPSGTGAGGYTF; CDR3 DNA: TGTGCCAGCACCCCTTCCGGGACAGGGGCGGGGGGCTACACCTTC
J gene: TRBJ1-3; D gene: TRBD1; clone size: -; V gene: TRBV18; CDR3 protein: CASSPGTGENTIYF; CDR3 DNA: TGTGCCAGCTCACCGGGGACAGGGGAAAACACCATATATTTT
J gene: TRBJ1-2; D gene: -; clone size: -; V gene: TRBV2; CDR3 protein: CASSEVGGISDGYTF; CDR3 DNA: TGTGCCAGCAGTGAAGTCGGGGGGATCAGCGATGGCTACACCTTC
J gene: TRBJ2-7; D gene: TRBD1; clone size: -; V gene: TRBV11-2; CDR3 protein: CASSLEGTGYDEQYF; CDR3 DNA: TGTGCCAGCAGCTTAGAAGGGACAGGGTACGACGAGCAGTACTTC
J gene: TRBJ1-5; D gene: -; clone size: few; V gene: TRBV5-1; CDR3 protein: CASSLDDSFNQPQHF; CDR3 DNA: TGCGCCAGCAGCTTGGACGACAGTTTCAATCAGCCCCAGCATTTT
J gene: TRBJ1-3; D gene: -; clone size: few; V gene: TRBV5-1; CDR3 protein: CASSLDGTIGNTIYF; CDR3 DNA: TGCGCCAGCAGCTTGGACGGGACAATAGGAAACACCATATATTTT
J gene: TRBJ1-1; D gene: TRBD1; clone size: once; V gene: TRBV6-5; CDR3 protein: CASRGDRERSAFF; CDR3 DNA: TGTGCCAGCAGGGGGGACAGGGAGCGTTCTGCTTTCTTT
J gene: TRBJ2-7; D gene: -; clone size: -; V gene: TRBV5-1; CDR3 protein: CASSIETDSSYEQYF; CDR3 DNA: TGCGCCAGCAGCATCGAGACAGATAGCTCCTACGAGCAGTACTTC
J gene: TRBJ1-1; D gene: TRBD1; clone size: -; V gene: TRBV6-5; CDR3 protein: CASSYTGGGTEAFF; CDR3 DNA: TGTGCCAGCAGTTACACAGGGGGGGGGACTGAAGCTTTCTTT
J gene: TRBJ2-1; D gene: TRBD1; clone size: -; V gene: TRBV29-1; CDR3 protein: CSAPFRDRVRNEQFF; CDR3 DNA: TGCAGCGCTCCCTTCCGGGACAGGGTAAGGAATGAGCAGTTCTTC
J gene: TRBJ2-7; D gene: -; clone size: few; V gene: TRBV2; CDR3 protein: CASSEGVASSYEQYF; CDR3 DNA: TGTGCCAGCAGTGAGGGAGTCGCAAGCTCCTACGAGCAGTACTTC
J gene: TRBJ2-7; D gene: -; clone size: -; V gene: TRBV6-2/TRBV6-3; CDR3 protein: CASSYSRAAYEQYF; CDR3 DNA: TGTGCCAGCAGTTACAGCAGGGCGGCCTACGAGCAGTACTTC
J gene: TRBJ2-3; D gene: -; clone size: -; V gene: TRBV9; CDR3 protein: CASSVGQTDTQYF; CDR3 DNA: TGTGCCAGCAGCGTAGGTCAAACAGATACGCAGTATTTT
J gene: TRBJ2-6; D gene: -; clone size: -; V gene: TRBV5-1; CDR3 protein: CASSLVLGAAGANVLTF; CDR3 DNA: TGCGCCAGCAGCTTGGTTCTGGGGGCGGCTGGGGCCAACGTCCTGACTTTC
J gene: TRBJ2-1; D gene: TRBD2; clone size: -; V gene: TRBV5-1; CDR3 protein: CASSLAWTSGEREQFF; CDR3 DNA: TGCGCCAGCAGCTTGGCCTGGACTAGCGGGGAACGGGAGCAGTTCTTC
J gene: TRBJ1-5; D gene: -; clone size: -; V gene: TRBV19; CDR3 protein: CASSPRSPSNQPQHF; CDR3 DNA: TGTGCCAGTAGTCCCCGGTCCCCTTCTAATCAGCCCCAGCATTTT
J gene: TRBJ1-1; D gene: -; clone size: -; V gene: TRBV5-1; CDR3 protein: CASSLVGRGSTEAFF; CDR3 DNA: TGCGCCAGCAGCTTGGTGGGCAGGGGATCCACTGAAGCTTTCTTT
J gene: TRBJ2-4; D gene: TRBD1; clone size: -; V gene: TRBV27; CDR3 protein: CASSLDRDSQYF; CDR3 DNA: TGTGCCAGCAGTCTTGACCGGGACAGTCAGTACTTC
J gene: TRBJ1-2; D gene: TRBD1; clone size: -; V gene: TRBV5-4; CDR3 protein: CAGGTGYYGYTF; CDR3 DNA: TGTGCTGGGGGGACAGGGTACTATGGCTACACCTTC
J gene: TRBJ1-4; D gene: -; clone size: -; V gene: TRBV18; CDR3 protein: CATSSGGQATNEKLFF; CDR3 DNA: TGTGCCACCTCCAGTGGCGGGCAGGCAACTAATGAAAAACTGTTTTTT
J gene: TRBJ2-7; D gene: TRBD1; clone size: -; V gene: TRBV18; CDR3 protein: CASSNRGQTYEQYF; CDR3 DNA: TGTGCCAGCTCAAACCGGGGACAGACCTACGAGCAGTACTTC
J gene: TRBJ1-2; D gene: TRBD1; clone size: -; V gene: TRBV4-1; CDR3 protein: CASSQGRGQGYTF; CDR3 DNA: TGCGCCAGCAGCCAAGGGAGGGGGCAAGGCTACACCTTC
J gene: TRBJ1-2; D gene: -; clone size: -; V gene: TRBV3-1/TRBV3-2; CDR3 protein: CASSQRAQNYGYTF; CDR3 DNA: TGTGCCAGCAGCCAGAGGGCACAGAACTATGGCTACACCTTC
J gene: TRBJ1-3; D gene: -; clone size: once; V gene: TRBV5-8; CDR3 protein: CASSHLRGVEFGNTIYF; CDR3 DNA: TGTGCCAGCAGCCACCTCCGGGGGGTAGAATTTGGAAACACCATATATTTT
J gene: TRBJ1-1; D gene: TRBD1; clone size: -; V gene: TRBV19; CDR3 protein: CASTIGDRGRIGTEAFF; CDR3 DNA: TGTGCCAGTACCATAGGGGACAGGGGGCGTATTGGCACTGAAGCTTTCTTT
J gene: TRBJ2-7; D gene: TRBD1; clone size: -; V gene: TRBV3-1/TRBV3-2; CDR3 protein: CASSPDRVSGEQYF; CDR3 DNA: TGTGCCAGCAGCCCGGACAGGGTATCGGGAGAGCAGTACTTC
J gene: TRBJ1-1; D gene: TRBD1; clone size: -; V gene: TRBV27; CDR3 protein: CASSLGQPGAEAFF; CDR3 DNA: TGTGCCAGCAGCCTGGGACAGCCTGGCGCTGAAGCTTTCTTT
J gene: TRBJ1-3; D gene: -; clone size: -; V gene: TRBV5-5; CDR3 protein: CASSLGSVQQDTIYF; CDR3 DNA: TGTGCCAGCAGCTTGGGGTCCGTTCAACAGGACACCATATATTTT
J gene: TRBJ1-4; D gene: TRBD1; clone size: few; V gene: TRBV14; CDR3 protein: CASSRSGQNEKLFF; CDR3 DNA: TGTGCCAGCAGCCGCTCGGGACAGAATGAAAAACTGTTTTTT
J gene: TRBJ1-5; D gene: -; clone size: -; V gene: TRBV19; CDR3 protein: CASSISGGYQPQHF; CDR3 DNA: TGTGCCAGTAGTATCTCGGGGGGTTATCAGCCCCAGCATTTT
J gene: TRBJ2-7; D gene: TRBD1; clone size: -; V gene: TRBV5-6; CDR3 protein: CASSSPGQGHYEQYF; CDR3 DNA: TGTGCCAGCAGCTCACCGGGACAGGGGCACTACGAGCAGTACTTC
J gene: TRBJ1-2; D gene: -; clone size: -; V gene: TRBV12-3/TRBV12-4; CDR3 protein: CASRYGQNYGYTF; CDR3 DNA: TGTGCCAGCAGGTACGGACAGAACTATGGCTACACCTTC
J gene: TRBJ1-5; D gene: -; clone size: -; V gene: TRBV6-5; CDR3 protein: CASSTTGALNQPQHF; CDR3 DNA: TGTGCCAGCAGTACGACAGGCGCTCTTAATCAGCCCCAGCATTTT
J gene: TRBJ1-2; D gene: -; clone size: -; V gene: TRBV3-1/TRBV3-2; CDR3 protein: CASSQLGGDYGYTF; CDR3 DNA: TGTGCCAGCAGCCAACTAGGGGGAGACTATGGCTACACCTTC
J gene: TRBJ1-4; D gene: -; clone size: once; V gene: TRBV5-1; CDR3 protein: CASSFGGFEKLFF; CDR3 DNA: TGCGCCAGCAGCTTTGGAGGGTTTGAGAAACTGTTTTTT
J gene: TRBJ2-7; D gene: TRBD2; clone size: few; V gene: TRBV10-3; CDR3 protein: CAISAASSGGNEQYF; CDR3 DNA: TGTGCCATCAGTGCAGCTTCTAGCGGGGGGAACGAGCAGTACTTC
J gene: TRBJ1-1; D gene: -; clone size: once; V gene: TRBV6-1; CDR3 protein: CASSEWGGNTEAFF; CDR3 DNA: TGTGCCAGCAGTGAGTGGGGAGGGAACACTGAAGCTTTCTTT
J gene: TRBJ2-7; D gene: -; clone size: few; V gene: TRBV5-1; CDR3 protein: CASSLFGQGAYEQYF; CDR3 DNA: TGCGCCAGCAGCTTGTTTGGCCAGGGTGCATACGAGCAGTACTTC
J gene: TRBJ1-5; D gene: -; clone size: -; V gene: TRBV28; CDR3 protein: CASSKRPGLPQHF; CDR3 DNA: TGTGCCAGCAGTAAACGCCCGGGTCTGCCCCAGCATTTT
J gene: TRBJ1-2; D gene: -; clone size: -; V gene: TRBV15; CDR3 protein: CATSRDPVWAGYTF; CDR3 DNA: TGTGCCACCAGCAGAGATCCAGTATGGGCTGGCTACACCTTC
J gene: TRBJ1-2; D gene: -; clone size: -; V gene: TRBV5-1; CDR3 protein: CASSLSLQAANYGYTF; CDR3 DNA: TGCGCCAGCAGCTTGTCTCTGCAGGCCGCTAACTATGGCTACACCTTC
J gene: TRBJ2-7; D gene: TRBD2; clone size: -; V gene: TRBV5-1; CDR3 protein: CASSPGLAGAQPYEQYF; CDR3 DNA: TGCGCCAGCAGCCCGGGACTAGCGGGGGCCCAGCCCTACGAGCAGTACTTC